The T cell receptor beta chain under discussion was sequenced for a study of a mutant IDH1 vaccine in newly diagnosed glioma. On the study more broadly: Earlier therapy was either radiotherapy, temozolomide, or both, and most got both.

Time point of the sample: baseline, week 1 (first vaccination visit). Treatment in this sample: pre-vaccination baseline after standard-of-care therapy. Trimming removed 0 bases from V and 4 bases from J, with 12 bases in between. Germline V gives CDR1 ENHRY, CDR2 SYGVKD. The CDR3 has 15 residues. Repertoires were generated with immunoSEQ multiplex PCR, while TCRdb's copy carries only in-frame clones and drops some. The sample lists around 15,000 clones, 85% to 90% seen once, with around 10% in the top ten. Sequencing used PBMCs, obtained from a glioma patient treated with radiotherapy, temozolomide or both. The V and J genes are TRBV10-3 and TRBJ1-1; maybe TRBD1 (5 bases). The clonotype originates from a middle-aged woman with glioma. Some clones in this sample may be carry-over from other donors' samples. The DNA for the CDR3 is TGTGCCATCAGTGAGTCGGGGGTTAGGGGCACTGAAGCTTTCTTT. The encoded protein is CAISESGVRGTEAFF.